This T cell receptor beta chain was captured in a study of cytomegalovirus exposure and HLA in healthy donors. The CDR3 is 15 residues long. CDR1 and CDR2 from the germline V gene are PRHDT and FYEKMQ (reference sequence). V lost 5 bases, J lost 7 bases, and 10 bases stayed unmatched. Study-level results: Researchers reported that a few CMV-associated chains were confirmed in vitro as CMV antigen-specific.

The study ran its PCR with 60 Vbeta and 13 Jbeta primers. Using immunoSEQ multiplex PCR, the repertoire was profiled, and TCRdb retains in-frame clones only, with some absent. The sample includes some 150,000 clones, about 75% seen only once; the top ten take more than 2.5%. On this clone: Its antigen is unidentified.

The V gene is TRBV13, the J gene TRBJ2-2, with 7 nucleotides matching TRBD1. This clonotype originated in a man in his forties in good health and CMV-seronegative. What was sequenced was PBMCs. CDR3 amino acids: CASSDRTGEGGELFF. The CDR3 DNA sequence: TGTGCCAGCAGCGATCGGACAGGCGAAGGCGGGGAGCTGTTTTTT.